The clone carrying this T cell receptor beta chain was counted many times. Its specificity is not known. The data originate from a study of spatial heterogeneity in lung cancer. Study-level information: On average, each unique TCR and UMI combination appeared more than ten times in raw reads. Overall study results and limits: Relative to follow-up, resection was when ubiquitous expanded tumor TCRs appeared more in blood.

The V gene end was trimmed by 0 bases and the J gene end by 2 bases; junction bases not matched to a gene: 4. Germline V gene sequence: CDR1 SGHAT, CDR2 FQNNGV. The CDR3 is made up of 15 amino acids. All TCR cDNA molecules were individually tagged with a unique molecular identifier. TCRdb reprocessed the 5' RACE reads with MiXCR, giving one entry per CDR3 protein. The sample holds some 37,000 distinct CDR3 sequences, roughly 5.6% seen once. Time point meaning: sample taken at primary tumor resection. In each case, whole RNA from tumor, nontumor lung or frozen PBMC was sequenced unsorted. The 65 or so donors had untreated early-stage non-small cell lung cancer.

The clonotype comes from a female donor with early-stage non-small cell lung cancer. The chain joins TRBV11-2 to TRBJ2-7, with 7 bases that match TRBD1. The specimen comprised PBMCs, sampled at surgery. CDR3 in amino acids: CASSLDGDRTYEQYF. In nucleotides, the CDR3 is TGTGCCAGCAGCTTAGATGGGGACAGAACCTACGAGCAGTACTTC.